This entry lists 14 T cell receptor beta chains sequenced from one sample in a study of T cells after yellow fever vaccination. Using its own MiXCR run on the 5' RACE reads, TCRdb lists one record per CDR3 protein. The sample records more than 200,000 distinct CDR3 sequences, more than 3.5% being singletons. The sequences come from PBMCs, collected 15 days after the yellow fever booster vaccination. The source is a man younger than 35 who received the YFV17D yellow fever vaccine.

This clonotype has a count of ten or more. The chain combines TRBV5-1 with TRBJ2-1; 9 nucleotides align to TRBD2. The CDR3 totals 14 residues. V shed 7 bases and J 2 bases; nucleotides not matched to a gene: 4. CDR1 and CDR2 (germline): SGHRS, YFSETQ. The CDR3 region is CASGAGGTYNEQFF. In nucleotides, the CDR3 is TGCGCCAGCGGCGCGGGGGGGACCTACAATGAGCAGTTCTTC. The variable domain in full, with the rest retrieved from reference TRBV5-1 and TRBJ2-1, is KAGVTQTPRYLIKTRGQQVTLSCSPISGHRSVSWYQQTPGQGLQFLFEYFSETQRNKGNFPGRFSGRQFSNSRSEMNVSTLELGDSALYLCASGAGGTYNEQFFGPGTRLTVL.

The rearrangement links TRBV7-2 to TRBJ1-5; 7 bases fit TRBD1. Germline loops: CDR1 SGHTA, CDR2 FQGNSA. The CDR3 runs 17 residues. The V segment lost 5 bases and the J segment 5 bases; nucleotides outside the gene matches: 15. The CDR3 region has the DNA TGTGCCAGCAGCCCAAACTCGGGACAGACGAGGTATCAGCCCCAGCATTTT. Translated: CASSPNSGQTRYQPQHF.

This clonotype was observed many times. The chain employs TRBV12-3 or TRBV12-4 and TRBJ2-2; 13 nucleotides align to TRBD2. V was clipped by 3 bases and J by 2 bases; unmatched bases: 6. This CDR3 has 18 residues. DNA for the CDR3: TGTGCCAGCAGTTTTAGGACTAGCGGGGGCCAAAACACCGGGGAGCTGTTTTTT. Its protein is CASSFRTSGGQNTGELFF.

This clonotype was counted many times. The chain uses TRBV5-5 and TRBJ2-3, with TRBD2 identical over 8 bases. The germline V gene has CDR1 SGHKS and CDR2 YYEKEE (reference sequence). The CDR3 runs 18 residues. Unmatched junction bases numbered 18, after V lost 1 base and J lost 8 bases. The CDR3 spells CASSLQATRLASSGTQYF. CDR3 bases: TGTGCCAGCAGCTTGCAGGCAACCCGACTAGCGTCCTCGGGTACGCAGTATTTT.

For this clonotype: A read error is possible here, since a much larger clone lies one base away. It is likely a read error, because the conserved phenylalanine at the end of the CDR3 is missing. The V and J genes are TRBV6-2 or TRBV6-3 and TRBJ1-5; no firm D call. Germline V CDR1 and CDR2: MNHEY, SVGEGT. The V end was cut by 5 bases, the J end by 5 bases, with 7 bases between. The CDR3 runs 12 residues. Here the CDR3 reads CASSREDQPQHL. In DNA form, the CDR3 reads TGTGCCAGCAGTCGCGAGGATCAGCCCCAGCATCTT.

Regarding this clonotype: The junction shows a germline mismatch at one end, possibly a read error. The chain combines TRBV11-2 with TRBJ2-6; 9 bases line up with TRBD1. The germline gives CDR1 SGHAT, CDR2 FQNNGV. CDR3 size: 17 residues. The CDR3 loop is CASRDRDRVSGSNVLTF. The CDR3 bases are TGTGCCAGCAGGGACCGGGACAGGGTTTCTGGGTCCAACGTCCTGACTTTC.

This clonotype was observed at least ten times. V is TRBV6-2 or TRBV6-3 and J is TRBJ2-3; D is unresolved. Trimming pared 2 bases from V and 2 bases from J, leaving 5 bases between. The CDR3 has 13 residues. The germline V gene encodes CDR1 MNHEY and CDR2 SVGEGT. The DNA for the CDR3 is TGTGCCAGCAGTTACAGGGACACAGATACGCAGTATTTT. As protein: CASSYRDTDTQYF.

This clonotype was detected many times. This chain connects TRBV4-1 to TRBJ2-5; 12 bases are shared with TRBD2. The V gene's germline CDR1 is MGHRA and CDR2 YSYEKL. Trimming at V came to 4 bases and at J to 3 bases, leaving 15 bases not matched to a gene. CDR3 length equals 19 residues. CDR3 nucleotides: TGCGCCAGCAGCCCCACGATTGAGCGGTGGACTAGCGGGGAAGAGACCCAGTACTTC. This gives the protein CASSPTIERWTSGEETQYF.

Many counts were recorded for this clonotype. The chain recombines TRBV7-9 with TRBJ1-1; possibly TRBD1 for D (6 bases). Germline CDR1 and CDR2: SEHNR and FQNEAQ (reference sequence). Trimming took 2 bases from V and 4 from J, leaving 11 bases between them. CDR3 length: 14 amino acids. DNA of the CDR3: TGTGCCAGCAGCTTAAGGGGGAGTGGCACTGAAGCTTTCTTT. Amino acid sequence: CASSLRGSGTEAFF.

This clonotype was picked up many times. The rearrangement joins TRBV28 to TRBJ2-6; D is unresolved. The CDR3 is 18 residues long. The V gene lost 6 bases and the J gene lost 2 bases, with 20 bases spanning the gap. Germline V lookup: CDR1 MDHEN, CDR2 SYDVKM. This CDR3 is CASSQTRTARPGANVLTF. The CDR3 DNA reads as TGTGCCAGCAGCCAAACCCGGACGGCCCGGCCTGGGGCCAACGTCCTGACTTTC.

With regard to this clonotype: A much larger clone lies one base from this, so it may be a read error. The chain couples TRBV7-3 to TRBJ2-3, with 10 positions matching TRBD2. The CDR3 covers 16 residues. With V trimmed by 5 bases and J by 6 bases, 11 bases remained unmatched. Germline values: CDR1 SGHTA, CDR2 FQGTGA. The CDR3 bases are TGTGCCAGCAGCCCCGGGACTAGCGCCTTGATGGATACGCAGTATTTT. Translation gives CASSPGTSALMDTQYF.

The sample holds many counts of this clonotype. This rearrangement joins TRBV7-9 to TRBJ2-1; TRBD2 aligns across 8 bases. J was trimmed by 8 bases and V by 4 bases; bases with no gene match: 7. The CDR3 sequence is 14 residues long. CDR1 and CDR2 from the germline V gene are SEHNR and FQNEAQ (reference sequence). CDR3: CASSSTSVLDEQFF. The CDR3 DNA is TGTGCCAGCAGCTCGACTAGCGTTTTAGATGAGCAGTTCTTC.

With regard to this clonotype: This likely came from a read error, as a far larger clone is one base away. The chain employs TRBV7-7 and TRBJ1-1; a weak D match, TRBD1 (5 bases). The CDR3 length is 13 residues. Germline V gene lookup returns CDR1 SSHAT and CDR2 FNYEAQ (reference sequence). V was clipped by 5 bases and J by 2 bases, with 9 bases between them. The CDR3 region has the DNA TGTGCCAGCAGCCCCGACAGCAACACTGAAGCTTTCTTT. This encodes CASSPDSNTEAFF.

This clonotype was seen ten or more times. This chain connects TRBV12-3 or TRBV12-4 to TRBJ1-5; 9 positions agree with TRBD1. The V and J ends lost 5 bases and 5 bases, in that order; junction bases with no gene match: 7. CDR3 length equals 15 residues. The CDR3 loop is CASSPGTGPYQPQHF. As DNA, the CDR3 is TGTGCCAGCAGTCCCGGGACAGGGCCATATCAGCCCCAGCATTTT.